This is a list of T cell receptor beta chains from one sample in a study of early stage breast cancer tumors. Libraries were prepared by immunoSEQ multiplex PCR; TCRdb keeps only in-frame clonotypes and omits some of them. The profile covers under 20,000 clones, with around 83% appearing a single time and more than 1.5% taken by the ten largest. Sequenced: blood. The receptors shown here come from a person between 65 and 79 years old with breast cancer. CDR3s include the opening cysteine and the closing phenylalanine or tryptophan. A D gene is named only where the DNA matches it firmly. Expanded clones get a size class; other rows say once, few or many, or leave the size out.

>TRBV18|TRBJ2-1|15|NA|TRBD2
CASSPGLAGRNEQFF
TGTGCCAGCTCACCGGGACTAGCGGGGCGGAATGAGCAGTTCTTC
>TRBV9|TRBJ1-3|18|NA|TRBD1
CASSFLDRAGGSGNTIYF
TGTGCCAGCAGCTTTTTGGACAGGGCCGGAGGCTCTGGAAACACCATATATTTT
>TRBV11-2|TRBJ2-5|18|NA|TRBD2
CASSLGVTSGGPQETQYF
TGTGCCAGCAGCTTAGGTGTGACTAGCGGGGGGCCCCAAGAGACCCAGTACTTC
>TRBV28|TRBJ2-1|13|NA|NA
CASSKTGINEQFF
TGTGCCAGCAGTAAAACAGGGATCAATGAGCAGTTCTTC
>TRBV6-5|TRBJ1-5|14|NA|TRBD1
CASSSGGSNQPQHF
TGTGCCAGCAGTTCAGGGGGTAGCAATCAGCCCCAGCATTTT
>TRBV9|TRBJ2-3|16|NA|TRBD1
CASSTRGTGGTDTQYF
TGTGCCAGCAGCACCAGAGGGACAGGGGGAACAGATACGCAGTATTTT
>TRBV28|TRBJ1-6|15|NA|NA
CASSSGGQNNSPLHF
TGTGCCAGCTCTTCGGGGGGTCAAAATAATTCACCCCTCCACTTT
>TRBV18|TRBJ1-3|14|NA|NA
CASSQGNRADTIYF
TGTGCCAGCTCCCAGGGAAACAGGGCGGACACCATATATTTT
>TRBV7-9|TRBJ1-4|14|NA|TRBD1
CASSRGTVNEKLFF
TGTGCCAGCAGCCGGGGGACAGTTAATGAAAAACTGTTTTTT
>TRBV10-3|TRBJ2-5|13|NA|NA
CAISGAVQETQYF
TGTGCCATCAGTGGCGCCGTCCAAGAGACCCAGTACTTC
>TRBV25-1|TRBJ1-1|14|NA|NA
CASSEPGTGTEAFF
TGTGCCAGCAGTGAACCCGGGACTGGCACTGAAGCTTTCTTT
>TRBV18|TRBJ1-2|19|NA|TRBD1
CASSPVRPGQGLANYGYTF
TGTGCCAGCTCACCAGTTAGGCCGGGACAGGGTCTGGCTAACTATGGCTACACCTTC
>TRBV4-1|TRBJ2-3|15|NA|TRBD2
CASSRTSGGTDTQYF
TGCGCCAGCAGCCGGACTAGCGGGGGCACAGATACGCAGTATTTT
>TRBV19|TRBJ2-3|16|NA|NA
CASSIRSPPSTDTQYF
TGTGCCAGTAGTATTCGCAGTCCCCCTAGCACAGATACGCAGTATTTT
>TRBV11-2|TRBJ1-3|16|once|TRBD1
CASSRMSGTAGNTIYF
TGTGCCAGCAGCCGTATGTCCGGGACAGCAGGAAACACCATATATTTT
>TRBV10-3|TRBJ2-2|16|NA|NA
CAISETRTSNTGELFF
TGTGCCATCAGTGAAACCCGCACTTCGAACACCGGGGAGCTGTTTTTT
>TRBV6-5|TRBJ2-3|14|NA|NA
CASTPPGAADTQYF
TGTGCCAGCACCCCCCCGGGTGCCGCAGATACGCAGTATTTT
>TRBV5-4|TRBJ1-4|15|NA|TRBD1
CASSPSTDRVEKLFF
TGTGCCAGCAGTCCGTCGACGGACAGGGTTGAAAAACTGTTTTTT
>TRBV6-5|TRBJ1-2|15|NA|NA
CASSYVTGSSYGYTF
TGTGCCAGCAGTTACGTTACAGGGAGTAGCTATGGCTACACCTTC
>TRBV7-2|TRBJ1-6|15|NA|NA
CASTKDSAYNSPLHF
TGTGCCAGCACCAAGGACAGCGCGTATAATTCACCCCTCCACTTT
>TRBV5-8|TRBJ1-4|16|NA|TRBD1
CASSLGSRDSNEKLFF
TGTGCCAGCAGCTTGGGATCAAGGGACAGTAATGAAAAACTGTTTTTT
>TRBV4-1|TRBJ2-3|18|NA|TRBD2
CASSQDRASGGAKDTQYF
TGCGCCAGCAGCCAAGATCGAGCTAGCGGGGGGGCAAAAGATACGCAGTATTTT
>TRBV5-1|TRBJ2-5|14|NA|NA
CASSYTGSQETQYF
TGCGCCAGCAGCTATACAGGGAGTCAAGAGACCCAGTACTTC
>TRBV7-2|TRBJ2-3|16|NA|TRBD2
CASSLLAGGSTDTQYF
TGTGCCAGCAGCTTGTTAGCGGGGGGTAGCACAGATACGCAGTATTTT
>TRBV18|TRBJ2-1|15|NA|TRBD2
CASSQLAGSGNEQFF
TGTGCCAGCTCGCAACTAGCGGGGTCGGGGAATGAGCAGTTCTTC
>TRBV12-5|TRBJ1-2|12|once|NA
CASGFNERGYTF
TGTGCTAGTGGTTTCAACGAACGGGGCTACACCTTC
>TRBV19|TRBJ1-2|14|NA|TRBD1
CASSLGTDNYGYTF
TGTGCCAGTAGTCTTGGGACAGACAACTATGGCTACACCTTC
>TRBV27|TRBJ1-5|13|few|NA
CASSLTGKGPQHF
TGTGCCAGCAGTTTGACCGGGAAAGGACCCCAGCATTTT
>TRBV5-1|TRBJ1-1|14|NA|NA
CASAVSPRNTEAFF
TGCGCCAGCGCCGTAAGCCCAAGGAACACTGAAGCTTTCTTT
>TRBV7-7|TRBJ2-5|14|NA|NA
CASSPSGGLETQYF
TGTGCCAGCAGCCCCAGCGGCGGCCTCGAGACCCAGTACTTC
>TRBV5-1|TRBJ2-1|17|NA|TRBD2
CASSLGTSGGVSDEQFF
TGCGCCAGCAGCTTGGGGACTAGCGGGGGGGTTTCGGATGAGCAGTTCTTC
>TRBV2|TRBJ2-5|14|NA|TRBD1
CASSEYTGVETQYF
TGTGCCAGCAGTGAATACACAGGGGTGGAGACCCAGTACTTC
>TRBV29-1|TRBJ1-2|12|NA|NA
CSVEPGNYGYTF
TGCAGCGTTGAGCCGGGGAACTATGGCTACACCTTC
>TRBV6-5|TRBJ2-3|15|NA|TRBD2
CASKTLAGGTDTQYF
TGTGCCAGCAAAACTCTAGCGGGGGGTACAGATACGCAGTATTTT
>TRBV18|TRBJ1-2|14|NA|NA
CASSPRVVDYGYTF
TGTGCCAGCTCACCCAGGGTGGTGGACTATGGCTACACCTTC
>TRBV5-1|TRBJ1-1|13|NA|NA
CASSLGVTGEAFF
TGCGCCAGCAGCTTGGGGGTCACAGGTGAAGCTTTCTTT
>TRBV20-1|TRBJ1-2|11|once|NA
CSARPGDGYTF
TGCAGTGCTAGACCGGGGGATGGCTACACCTTC
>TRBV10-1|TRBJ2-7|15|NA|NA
CASSDPTGSSYEQYF
TGCGCCAGCAGTGACCCGACAGGCAGCTCCTACGAGCAGTACTTC
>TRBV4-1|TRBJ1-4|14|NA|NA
CASSQERHSEKLFF
TGCGCCAGCAGCCAAGAAAGGCACAGTGAAAAACTGTTTTTT
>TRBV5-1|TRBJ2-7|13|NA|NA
CASKGRGVGEQYF
TGCGCCAGCAAGGGCAGGGGTGTGGGTGAGCAGTACTTC
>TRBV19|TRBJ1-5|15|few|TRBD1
CASSSVAGGNQPQHF
TGTGCCAGTAGTTCGGTGGCAGGGGGAAATCAGCCCCAGCATTTT
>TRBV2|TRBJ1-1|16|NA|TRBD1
CASSEFAGGRVTEAFF
TGTGCCAGCAGTGAATTTGCAGGGGGCCGCGTAACTGAAGCTTTCTTT